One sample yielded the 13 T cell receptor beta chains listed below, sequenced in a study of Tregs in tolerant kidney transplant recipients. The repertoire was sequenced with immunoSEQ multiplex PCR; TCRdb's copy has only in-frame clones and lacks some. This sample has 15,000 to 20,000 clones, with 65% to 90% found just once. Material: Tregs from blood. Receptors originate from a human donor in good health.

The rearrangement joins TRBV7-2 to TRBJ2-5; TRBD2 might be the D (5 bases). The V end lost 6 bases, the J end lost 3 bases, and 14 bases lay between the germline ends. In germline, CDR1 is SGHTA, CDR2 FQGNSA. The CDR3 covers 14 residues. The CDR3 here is CASSFSRGEETQYF. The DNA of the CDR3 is TGTGCCAGCAGTTTCAGCCGGGGTGAAGAGACCCAGTACTTC. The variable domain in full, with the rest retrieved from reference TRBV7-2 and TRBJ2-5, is GAGVSQSPSNKVTEKGKDVELRCDPISGHTALYWYRQSLGQGLEFLIYFQGNSAPDKSGLPSDRFSAERTGGSVSTLTIQRTQQEDSAVYLCASSFSRGEETQYFGPGTRLLVL.

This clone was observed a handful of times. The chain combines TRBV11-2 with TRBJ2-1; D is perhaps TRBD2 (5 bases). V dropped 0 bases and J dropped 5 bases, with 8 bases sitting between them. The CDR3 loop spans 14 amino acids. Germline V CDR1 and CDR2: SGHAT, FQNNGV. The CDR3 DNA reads TGTGCCAGCAGCTTAGAGCTAGCCAACAATGAGCAGTTCTTC. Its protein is CASSLELANNEQFF. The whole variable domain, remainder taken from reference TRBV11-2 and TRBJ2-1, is EAGVAQSPRYKIIEKRQSVAFWCNPISGHATLYWYQQILGQGPKLLIQFQNNGVVDDSQLPKDRFSAERLKGVDSTLKIQPAKLEDSAVYLCASSLELANNEQFFGPGTRLTVL.

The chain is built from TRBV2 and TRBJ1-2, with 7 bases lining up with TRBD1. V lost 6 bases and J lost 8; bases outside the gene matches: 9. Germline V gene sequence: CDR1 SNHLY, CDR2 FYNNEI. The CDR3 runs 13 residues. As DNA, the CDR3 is TGTGCCAGCAGGACAGGGTATTATGGAGGCTACACCTTC. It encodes CASRTGYYGGYTF. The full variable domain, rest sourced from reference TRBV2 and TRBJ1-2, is EPEVTQTPSHQVTQMGQEVILRCVPISNHLYFYWYRQILGQKVEFLVSFYNNEISEKSEIFDDQFSVERPDGSNFTLKIRSTKLEDSAMYFCASRTGYYGGYTFGSGTRLTVV.

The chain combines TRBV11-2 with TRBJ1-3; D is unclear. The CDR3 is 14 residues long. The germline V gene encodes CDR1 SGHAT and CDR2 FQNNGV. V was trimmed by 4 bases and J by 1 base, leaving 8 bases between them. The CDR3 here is CASSSRLSGNTIYF. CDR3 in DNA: TGTGCCAGCAGCTCGAGGCTTTCTGGAAACACCATATATTTT.

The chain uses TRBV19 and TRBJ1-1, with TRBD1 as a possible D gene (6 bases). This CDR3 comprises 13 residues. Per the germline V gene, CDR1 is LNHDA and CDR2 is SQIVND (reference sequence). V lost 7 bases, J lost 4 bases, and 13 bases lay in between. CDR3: CASKRQVGTEAFF. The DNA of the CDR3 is TGTGCCAGTAAGAGACAGGTGGGCACTGAAGCTTTCTTT.

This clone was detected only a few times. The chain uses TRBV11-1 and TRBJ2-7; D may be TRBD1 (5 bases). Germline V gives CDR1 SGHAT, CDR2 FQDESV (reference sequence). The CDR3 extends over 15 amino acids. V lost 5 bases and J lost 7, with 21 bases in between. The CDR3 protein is CASSRLQGHSFEQYF. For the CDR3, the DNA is TGTGCCAGCAGCCGATTGCAGGGTCACTCCTTTGAGCAGTACTTC.

CDR3 sequence reads: CSARVGETQYF. The DNA of the CDR3 is TGCAGTGCTAGGGTCGGAGAGACCCAGTACTTC. J is TRBJ2-5 and V is TRBV20-1; D remains unclear. CDR1 is DFQATT, CDR2 SNEGSKA, per germline (reference sequence). The CDR3 has 11 residues. V was cut by 3 bases and J by 4 bases, with 6 bases left in between.

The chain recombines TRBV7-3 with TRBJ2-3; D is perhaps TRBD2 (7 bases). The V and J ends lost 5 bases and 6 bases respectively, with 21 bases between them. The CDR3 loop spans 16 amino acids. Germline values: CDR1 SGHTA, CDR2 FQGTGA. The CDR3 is CASSPSVGGAGDTQYF. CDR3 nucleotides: TGTGCCAGCAGCCCCTCGGTGGGGGGGGCGGGCGATACGCAGTATTTT.

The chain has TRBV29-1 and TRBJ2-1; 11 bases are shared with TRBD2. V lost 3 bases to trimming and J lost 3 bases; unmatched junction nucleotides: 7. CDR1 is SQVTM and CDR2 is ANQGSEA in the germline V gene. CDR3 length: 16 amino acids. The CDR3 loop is CSVEVAGGPFYNEQFF. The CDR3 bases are TGCAGCGTTGAGGTAGCGGGAGGGCCTTTCTACAATGAGCAGTTCTTC.

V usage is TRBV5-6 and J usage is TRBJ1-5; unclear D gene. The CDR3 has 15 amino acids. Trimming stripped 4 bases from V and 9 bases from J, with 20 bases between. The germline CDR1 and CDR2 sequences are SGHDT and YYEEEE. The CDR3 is CASSPGLAKDLPQHF. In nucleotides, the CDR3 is TGTGCCAGCAGCCCAGGACTGGCAAAGGATCTGCCCCAGCATTTT.

In DNA, the CDR3 is TGTGCCAGCAGTCCACAGGGGGCAGGCACAGATACGCAGTATTTT. Translated, it gives CASSPQGAGTDTQYF. The V gene is TRBV6-5, the J gene TRBJ2-3; TRBD1 matches 9 bases. Germline trimming cut 5 bases from V and 1 base from J; bases unmatched to any gene: 4. This CDR3 comprises 15 residues. The V gene's germline CDR1 is MNHEY and CDR2 SVGAGI.

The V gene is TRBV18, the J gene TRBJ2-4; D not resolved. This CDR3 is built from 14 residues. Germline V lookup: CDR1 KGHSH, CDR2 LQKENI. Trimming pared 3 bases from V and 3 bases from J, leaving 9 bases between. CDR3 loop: CASSPPGVKNIQYF. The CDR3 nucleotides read TGTGCCAGCTCACCCCCTGGCGTCAAAAACATTCAGTACTTC.

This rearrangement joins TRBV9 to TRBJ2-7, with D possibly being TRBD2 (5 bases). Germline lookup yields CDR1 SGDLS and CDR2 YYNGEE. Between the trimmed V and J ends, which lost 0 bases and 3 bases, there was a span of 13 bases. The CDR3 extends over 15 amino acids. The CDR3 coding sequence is TGTGCCAGCAGCGTAGCTTCGGACTCCCTCTACGAGCAGTACTTC. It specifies CASSVASDSLYEQYF. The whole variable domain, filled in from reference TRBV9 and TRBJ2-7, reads DSGVTQTPKHLITATGQRVTLRCSPRSGDLSVYWYQQSLDQGLQFLIQYYNGEERAKGNILERFSAQQFPDLHSELNLSSLELGDSALYFCASSVASDSLYEQYFGPGTRLTVT.